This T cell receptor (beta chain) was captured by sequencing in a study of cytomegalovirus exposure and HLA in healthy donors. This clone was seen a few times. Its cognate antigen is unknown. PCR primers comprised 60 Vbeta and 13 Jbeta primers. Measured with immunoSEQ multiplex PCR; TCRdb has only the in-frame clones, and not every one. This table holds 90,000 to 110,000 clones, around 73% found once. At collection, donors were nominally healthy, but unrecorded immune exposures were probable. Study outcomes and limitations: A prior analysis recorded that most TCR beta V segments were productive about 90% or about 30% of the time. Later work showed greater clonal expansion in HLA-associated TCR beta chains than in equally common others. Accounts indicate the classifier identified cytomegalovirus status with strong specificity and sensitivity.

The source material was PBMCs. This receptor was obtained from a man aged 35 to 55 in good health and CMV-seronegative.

CDR3 residues: CASSQAGGRYEQYF. The CDR3 DNA follows: TGCGCCAGCAGCCAAGCGGGGGGGCGATACGAGCAGTACTTC. The chain links TRBV5-1 to TRBJ2-7; 10 positions agree with TRBD2. With V trimmed by 4 bases and J by 4 bases, 5 bases remained unmatched. The germline gives CDR1 SGHRS, CDR2 YFSETQ. This CDR3 is 14 amino acids long.